These T cell receptor beta chains were read from a single sample in a study of shared clonotypes between healthy human individuals. Data came from immunoSEQ multiplex PCR; TCRdb stores just in-frame clones and leaves some out. The sample yields approximately 2.3 million clones, 80% to 95% seen once. Sequences were obtained from naive CD4+ T cells from PBMCs. These receptors were obtained from a man between 18 and 35 years old in good health. Some clones in this sample may be carry-over from other donors' samples. The CDR3 runs from the conserved cysteine through the conserved F or W. The D gene is left open where the match is weak. Size is omitted from some rows. Given values are once, few, many or a class for expanded clones.

TRBJ2-1	TRBV28	.	TRBD1	TGTGCCAGCAGTTTCGGACAGGCCTACACCATCTCCTACAATGAGCAGTTCTTC	CASSFGQAYTISYNEQFF
TRBJ2-3	TRBV7-3	.	.	TGTGCCAGCAGCTTAACGACTGGCACAGATACGCAGTATTTT	CASSLTTGTDTQYF
TRBJ2-2	TRBV7-8	.	TRBD2	TGTGCCCGGGGGGGATTGGGCACCGGGGAGCTGTTTTTT	CARGGLGTGELFF
TRBJ1-1	TRBV5-1	.	.	TGCGCCAGCAGCTTGGAGACAGGAACTGAAGCTTTCTTT	CASSLETGTEAFF
TRBJ2-7	TRBV5-1	once	.	TGCGCCAGCTCCCTGGGACCCTCCGGCGAGCAGTACTTC	CASSLGPSGEQYF
TRBJ2-5	TRBV15	.	.	TGTGCCACCAGCAGAGCCGCCAGGGCCGGGGAAGAGACCCAGTACTTC	CATSRAARAGEETQYF
TRBJ1-2	TRBV7-2	.	.	TGTGCCAGCAGCTTAGGAACAGGGAGGGGCTACACCTTC	CASSLGTGRGYTF
TRBJ1-1	TRBV7-9	.	.	TGTGCCAGCACCCCCGGATGGAGTTTGGGTACCACTGAAGCTTTCTTT	CASTPGWSLGTTEAFF
TRBJ1-3	TRBV5-1	.	TRBD1	TGCGCCAGCAGCTTGACAGACAGGGGCTCTGGAAACACCATATATTTT	CASSLTDRGSGNTIYF
TRBJ2-1	TRBV5-4	.	.	TGTGCCAGCAGCTTGGGAGCGGGCGGCTCCAATGAGCAGTTCTTC	CASSLGAGGSNEQFF
TRBJ2-7	TRBV7-9	.	.	TGTGCCAGCAGCCCCCAGTCCTACGAGCAGTACTTC	CASSPQSYEQYF
TRBJ2-1	TRBV7-3	.	TRBD2	TGTGCCAGCAGCTTAATGATATACGTTGGGACTAGCGGGACCCCCCAGTTCTTC	CASSLMIYVGTSGTPQFF
TRBJ1-2	TRBV7-3	.	.	TGTGCCAGCGGGGACCCGGGCTATGGCTACACCTTC	CASGDPGYGYTF
TRBJ1-5	TRBV6-5	.	.	TGTGCCAGCGCACGCGGGACACAAAGCAATCAGCCCCAGCATTTT	CASARGTQSNQPQHF